This TCR beta chain was recorded in a study of T cell changes during pregnancy in multiple sclerosis. CDR1 and CDR2 from the germline V gene are SEHNR and FQNEAQ (reference sequence). CDR3 size: 14 residues. Trimming took 5 bases from V and 6 from J, leaving 13 bases between them. The data were produced by immunoSEQ multiplex PCR, yet TCRdb's version contains in-frame clones alone and is incomplete. The sample gives over 30,000 clones, 91% of which show up once; around 2.8% is in the top ten. This clone was seen a single time. This TCR came from a female donor in good health, enrolled as a control in a pregnancy study. The starting material was CD4+ T cells from peripheral blood mononuclear cells, obtained in the third trimester of pregnancy. V is TRBV7-9 and J is TRBJ1-4; TRBD1 is a possible D gene (6 bases). The CDR3 sequence: CASSRGGGDEKLFF. As DNA, the CDR3 is TGTGCCAGCAGCCGAGGGGGGGGCGATGAAAAACTGTTTTTT. Complete variable domain (other parts from reference TRBV7-9 and TRBJ1-4): DTGVSQNPRHKITKRGQNVTFRCDPISEHNRLYWYRQTLGQGPEFLTYFQNEAQLEKSRLLSDRFSAERPKGSFSTLEIQRTEQGDSAMYLCASSRGGGDEKLFFGSGTQLSVL.